The clone carrying this T cell receptor beta chain appeared a few times. As yet, its antigen is unknown. This specimen belongs to a study of cytomegalovirus exposure and HLA in healthy donors. Primers for the PCR totalled 60 Vbeta and 13 Jbeta. The assay was immunoSEQ multiplex PCR, and TCRdb's table has in-frame clones only and misses some. The sample lists roughly 73,000 clones, 65% to 80% occurring once. The CDR3 is 14 residues long. Trimming cost V 0 bases and J 5 bases, with 9 bases left between them. Per the germline V gene, CDR1 is SGHTA and CDR2 is FQGNSA. Study-wide results and limits: About 87% or about 30% of the time was how often most TCR beta V segments were productive, according to an earlier analysis.

This chain links TRBV7-2 with TRBJ2-3; D is possibly TRBD1 (6 bases). This TCR was sampled from a man between 65 and 80 years old in good health and CMV-seronegative. Material: PBMCs. The chain's CDR3 is CASSLATGLDTQYF. CDR3 DNA: TGTGCCAGCAGCTTAGCGACAGGACTAGATACGCAGTATTTT.